The rows below give T cell receptor beta chains drawn from one sample of a study of blood T cell repertoires in COVID-19. Assay: immunoSEQ multiplex PCR; the TCRdb copy retains only in-frame clones and omits some. Of tens of thousands of clones listed, around 83% were seen once; the top ten hold just under 7%. The sample consisted of peripheral blood. The receptor set was obtained from a man aged 70-80 years with active COVID-19. The CDR3 runs from the conserved cysteine through the conserved F or W. D genes are given only for firm matches. A row's size may be missing; if present it is once, few, many or a size class.

cdr3_nt cdr3_aa v_call d_call clone_size j_call cdr3_length
TGTGCCAGCAGCTACACTAGCGGAGAAATCTACAATGAGCAGTTCTTC CASSYTSGEIYNEQFF TRBV7-9 TRBD2 - TRBJ2-1 16
TGTGCCAGCAGGAGACAGGGGAGTGGGGTATATGGCTACACCTTC CASRRQGSGVYGYTF TRBV28 TRBD1 - TRBJ1-2 15
TGTGCCAGCAGCCCAGGGGATGTAGGATCTAGGGCTTTCTTT CASSPGDVGSRAFF TRBV2 - - TRBJ1-1 14
TGTGCCAGCAGCCGAGGGGGTGCTAACTATGGCTACACCTTC CASSRGGANYGYTF TRBV5-4 - - TRBJ1-2 14
TGTGCCAGCAGCCGACAGGGAAATGCGAGGTACACTGAAGCTTTCTTT CASSRQGNARYTEAFF TRBV3-1/TRBV3-2 TRBD1 once TRBJ1-1 16
TGTGCCAGCACCCCCGACAGGGACAATCAGCCCCAGCATTTT CASTPDRDNQPQHF TRBV6-2/TRBV6-3 TRBD1 - TRBJ1-5 14
TGTGCCAGCAGTTACGGGGATGGCTACACCTTC CASSYGDGYTF TRBV12-3/TRBV12-4 - - TRBJ1-2 11
TGTGCCAGCAGCTTAGCTGGTATCGGCCAGGGGAGAAACTATGGCTACACCTTC CASSLAGIGQGRNYGYTF TRBV7-9 - - TRBJ1-2 18
TGCGCCAGCAGCCAAGATTCTCAGGGGCACCAGCCCCAGCATTTT CASSQDSQGHQPQHF TRBV4-3 - - TRBJ1-5 15
TGTGCCAGCAGCTCAAGCCCAGGGGTGTATGGCTACACCTTC CASSSSPGVYGYTF TRBV7-8 - - TRBJ1-2 14
TGTGCCGCCTTTCTAGCGGGGGTTACAGATACGCAGTATTTT CAAFLAGVTDTQYF TRBV30 TRBD2 - TRBJ2-3 14
TGTGCCAGCAGTTCAACTGCCTCCGGGACAGGGGATCCTCATGGCTACACCTTC CASSSTASGTGDPHGYTF TRBV28 TRBD1 - TRBJ1-2 18
TGCGCCAGCAGCCCCCTAGCGGGGGGCGGTCTCACAGATACGCAGTATTTT CASSPLAGGGLTDTQYF TRBV5-1 TRBD2 - TRBJ2-3 17
TGTGCCAGCTCAGGGGACATAGATCAGCCCCAGCATTTT CASSGDIDQPQHF TRBV18 - - TRBJ1-5 13
TGTGCCAGCAGTTCCCCCGGAGAGACCCAGTACTTC CASSSPGETQYF TRBV27 - - TRBJ2-5 12
TGTGCCAGCAGCCGGACAGACCCAGAAAAACTGTTTTTT CASSRTDPEKLFF TRBV5-8 - - TRBJ1-4 13
TGTGCCAGCGCTGGAGTAGGGGCGATCAATCAGCCCCAGCATTTT CASAGVGAINQPQHF TRBV27 - - TRBJ1-5 15
TGTGCCAGCAGTCTCGAGAAGACTGGAAACACCATATATTTT CASSLEKTGNTIYF TRBV7-2 - - TRBJ1-3 14
TGTGCCAGCAGTTACAGGTTTCGCTCTGGAAACACCATATATTTT CASSYRFRSGNTIYF TRBV7-8 - - TRBJ1-3 15
TGTGCCAGCAGTCCCCGGGACAGCCGCAATGAAAAACTGTTTTTT CASSPRDSRNEKLFF TRBV6-5 TRBD1 - TRBJ1-4 15
TGCGCCAGCAGTGAGTCTCAGACTCTGAATGAGCAGTTCTTC CASSESQTLNEQFF TRBV10-2 - - TRBJ2-1 14
TGTGCCAGCAGTTTGTCTCGCCGGGACAGGGCCAACTATGGCTACACCTTC CASSLSRRDRANYGYTF TRBV27 TRBD1 - TRBJ1-2 17
TGTGCCAGCAGCTTACTGGGCAGTTCCTACGAGCAGTACTTC CASSLLGSSYEQYF TRBV7-9 - once TRBJ2-7 14
TGTGCCAGTAGGGGCAAGAGCTCCTACGAGCAGTACTTC CASRGKSSYEQYF TRBV19 - once TRBJ2-7 13
TGTGCCAGCAGCCAAGTTCAGGCCCACACCGGGGAGCTGTTTTTT CASSQVQAHTGELFF TRBV3-1/TRBV3-2 - - TRBJ2-2 15
TGTGCCAGCTCACCGGGACAAGCTCCGACTAATGAAAAACTGTTTTTT CASSPGQAPTNEKLFF TRBV18 - - TRBJ1-4 16
TGTGCCAGCAGCCAAGATCCAGCGGGCACTGAAGCTTTCTTT CASSQDPAGTEAFF TRBV4-2 - - TRBJ1-1 14
TGTGCCAGCAGCTCCCAGCTGGGAGCAGGGGTTCACTTT CASSSQLGAGVHF TRBV5-6 - few TRBJ1-6 13
TGTGCCAGTAGCAGTGACAGGGGTCGGAGTAATCAGCCCCAGCATTTT CASSSDRGRSNQPQHF TRBV19 TRBD1 - TRBJ1-5 16
TGTGCCAGCACCGGTGTTTTGGCTGGGGCCAACGTCCTGACTTTC CASTGVLAGANVLTF TRBV6-6 - few TRBJ2-6 15